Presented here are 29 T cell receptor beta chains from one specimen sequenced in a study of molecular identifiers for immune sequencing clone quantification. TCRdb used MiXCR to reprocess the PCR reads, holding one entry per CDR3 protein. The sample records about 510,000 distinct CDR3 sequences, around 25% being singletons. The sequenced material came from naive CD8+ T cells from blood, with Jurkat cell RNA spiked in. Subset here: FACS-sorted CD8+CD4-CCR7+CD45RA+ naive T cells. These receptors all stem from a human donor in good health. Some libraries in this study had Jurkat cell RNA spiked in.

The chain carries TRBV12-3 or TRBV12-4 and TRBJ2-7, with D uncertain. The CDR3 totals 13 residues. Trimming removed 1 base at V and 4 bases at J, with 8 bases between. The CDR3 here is CASSLVVSYEQYF. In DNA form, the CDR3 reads TGTGCCAGCAGTTTAGTCGTGAGTTACGAGCAGTACTTC.

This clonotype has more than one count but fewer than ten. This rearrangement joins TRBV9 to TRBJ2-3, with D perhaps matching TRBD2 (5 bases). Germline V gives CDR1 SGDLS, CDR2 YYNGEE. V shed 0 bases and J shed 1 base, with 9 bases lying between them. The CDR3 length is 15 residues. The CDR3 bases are TGTGCCAGCAGCGTAGGGGGAGAGGGCACAGATACGCAGTATTTT. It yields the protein CASSVGGEGTDTQYF.

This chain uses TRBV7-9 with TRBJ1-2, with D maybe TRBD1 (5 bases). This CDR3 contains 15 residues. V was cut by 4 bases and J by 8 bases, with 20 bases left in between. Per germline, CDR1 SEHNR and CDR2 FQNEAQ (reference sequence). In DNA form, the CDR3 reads TGTGCCAGCAGCTACCTGACAGAATGGTCTTCAGGCTACACCTTC. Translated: CASSYLTEWSSGYTF.

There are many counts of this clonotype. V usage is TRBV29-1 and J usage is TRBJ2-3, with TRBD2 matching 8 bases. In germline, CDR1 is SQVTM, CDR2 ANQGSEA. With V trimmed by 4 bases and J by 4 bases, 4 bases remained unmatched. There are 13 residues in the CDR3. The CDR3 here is CSVGAAGADTQYF. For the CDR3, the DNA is TGCAGCGTTGGAGCAGCGGGGGCAGATACGCAGTATTTT.

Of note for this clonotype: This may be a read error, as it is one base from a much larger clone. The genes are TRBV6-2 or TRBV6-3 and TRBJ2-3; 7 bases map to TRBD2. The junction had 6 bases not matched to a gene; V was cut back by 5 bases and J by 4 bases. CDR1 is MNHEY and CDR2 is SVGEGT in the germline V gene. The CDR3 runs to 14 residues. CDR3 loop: CASSLSGNPDTQYF. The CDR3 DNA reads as TGTGCCAGCAGTCTGAGCGGGAACCCAGATACGCAGTATTTT.

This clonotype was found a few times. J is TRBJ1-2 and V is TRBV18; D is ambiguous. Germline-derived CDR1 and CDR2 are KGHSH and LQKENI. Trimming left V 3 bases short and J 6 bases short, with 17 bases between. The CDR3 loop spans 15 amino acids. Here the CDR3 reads CASSPHPNTPNGYTF. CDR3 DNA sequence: TGTGCCAGCTCACCTCATCCAAATACCCCGAATGGCTACACCTTC. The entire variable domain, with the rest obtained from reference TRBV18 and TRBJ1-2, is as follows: NAGVMQNPRHLVRRRGQEARLRCSPMKGHSHVYWYRQLPEEGLKFMVYLQKENIIDESGMPKERFSAEFPKEGPSILRIQQVVRGDSAAYFCASSPHPNTPNGYTFGSGTRLTVV.

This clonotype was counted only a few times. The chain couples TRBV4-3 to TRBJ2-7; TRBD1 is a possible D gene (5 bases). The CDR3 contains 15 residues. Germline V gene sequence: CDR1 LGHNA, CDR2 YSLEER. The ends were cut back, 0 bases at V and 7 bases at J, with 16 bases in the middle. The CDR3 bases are TGCGCCAGCAGCCAAGATGATAGGACAACCTGGGAGCAGTACTTC. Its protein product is CASSQDDRTTWEQYF.

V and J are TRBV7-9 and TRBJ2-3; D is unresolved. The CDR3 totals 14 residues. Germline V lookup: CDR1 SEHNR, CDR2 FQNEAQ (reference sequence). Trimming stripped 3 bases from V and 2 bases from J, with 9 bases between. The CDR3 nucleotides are TGTGCCAGCAGCTTCTGGTCCTCCACAGATACGCAGTATTTT. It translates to CASSFWSSTDTQYF.

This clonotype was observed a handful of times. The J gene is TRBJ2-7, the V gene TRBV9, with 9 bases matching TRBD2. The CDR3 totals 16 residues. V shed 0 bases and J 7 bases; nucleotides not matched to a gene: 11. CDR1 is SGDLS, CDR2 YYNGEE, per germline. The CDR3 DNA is TGTGCCAGCAGCGTAGGGGGGCTAGCGGGAATTGGTGAGCAGTACTTC. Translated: CASSVGGLAGIGEQYF.

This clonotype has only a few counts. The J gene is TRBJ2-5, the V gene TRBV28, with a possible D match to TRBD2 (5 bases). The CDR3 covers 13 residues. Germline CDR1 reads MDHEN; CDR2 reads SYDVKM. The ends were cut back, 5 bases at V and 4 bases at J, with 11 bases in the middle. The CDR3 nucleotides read TGTGCCAGCAGTCGAGAGGGTCCAGAGACCCAGTACTTC. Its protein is CASSREGPETQYF.

The CDR3 DNA follows: TGTGCCAGCAGCGTAGGAGGGAATAGCAATCAGCCCCAGCATTTT. Translation gives CASSVGGNSNQPQHF. The rearrangement links TRBV9 to TRBJ1-5; D unresolved. Deletions cut 0 bases from V and 0 bases from J, with 7 bases between. Germline V CDR1 and CDR2: SGDLS, YYNGEE. This CDR3 is built from 15 residues. Full variable domain (rest looked up from reference TRBV9 and TRBJ1-5): DSGVTQTPKHLITATGQRVTLRCSPRSGDLSVYWYQQSLDQGLQFLIQYYNGEERAKGNILERFSAQQFPDLHSELNLSSLELGDSALYFCASSVGGNSNQPQHFGDGTRLSIL.

CDR3 sequence reads: CATISHLTGELFF. CDR3 in DNA: TGTGCCACTATTTCGCACCTCACCGGGGAGCTGTTTTTT. This chain connects TRBV19 to TRBJ2-2; the D is unclear. Germline values: CDR1 LNHDA, CDR2 SQIVND (reference sequence). The CDR3 loop spans 13 amino acids. Trimming left V 10 bases short and J 4 bases short, with 13 bases between.

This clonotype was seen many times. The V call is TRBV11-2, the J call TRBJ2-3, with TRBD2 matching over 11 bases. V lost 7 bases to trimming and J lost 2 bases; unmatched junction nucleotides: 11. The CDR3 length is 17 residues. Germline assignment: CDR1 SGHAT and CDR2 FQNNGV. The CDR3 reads CASIISGLAALTDTQYF. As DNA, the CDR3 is TGTGCCAGCATTATCTCGGGACTAGCGGCACTCACAGATACGCAGTATTTT.

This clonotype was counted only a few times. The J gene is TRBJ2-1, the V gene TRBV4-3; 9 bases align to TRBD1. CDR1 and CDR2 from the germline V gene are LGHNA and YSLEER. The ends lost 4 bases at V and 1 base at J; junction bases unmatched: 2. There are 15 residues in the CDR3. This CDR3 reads CASSRDRVSYNEQFF. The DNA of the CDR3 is TGCGCCAGCAGCCGGGACAGGGTTTCCTACAATGAGCAGTTCTTC.

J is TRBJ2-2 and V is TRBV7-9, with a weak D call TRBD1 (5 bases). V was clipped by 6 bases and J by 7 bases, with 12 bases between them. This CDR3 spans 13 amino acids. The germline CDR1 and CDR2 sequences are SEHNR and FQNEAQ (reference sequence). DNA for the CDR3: TGTGCCAGCAGGAGTCAGGGTTTCGGGGAGCTGTTTTTT. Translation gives CASRSQGFGELFF.

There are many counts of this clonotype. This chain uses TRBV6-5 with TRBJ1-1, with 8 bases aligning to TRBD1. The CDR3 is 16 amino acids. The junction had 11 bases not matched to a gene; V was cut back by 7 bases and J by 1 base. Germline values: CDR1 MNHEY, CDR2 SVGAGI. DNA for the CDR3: TGTGCCAGCATCGCAACCTGGACAGGGACGAACACTGAAGCTTTCTTT. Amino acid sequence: CASIATWTGTNTEAFF.

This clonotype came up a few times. CDR3: CASSQDSALTDTQYF. The CDR3 DNA follows: TGTGCCAGCAGCCAAGACTCAGCCCTCACAGATACGCAGTATTTT. The genes are TRBV3-1 and TRBJ2-3; D is ambiguous. The CDR3 spans 15 residues. With 0 bases removed from V and 2 bases from J, the gap between germline ends came to 9 bases. Germline V lookup: CDR1 LGHDT, CDR2 YNNKEL (reference sequence).

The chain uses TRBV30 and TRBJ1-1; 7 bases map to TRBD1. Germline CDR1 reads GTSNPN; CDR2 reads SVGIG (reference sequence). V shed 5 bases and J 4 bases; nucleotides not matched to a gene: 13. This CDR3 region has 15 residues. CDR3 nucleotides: TGTGCCTGGGTCCTAAGGGGGCAGGTGAGCACTGAAGCTTTCTTT. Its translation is CAWVLRGQVSTEAFF.

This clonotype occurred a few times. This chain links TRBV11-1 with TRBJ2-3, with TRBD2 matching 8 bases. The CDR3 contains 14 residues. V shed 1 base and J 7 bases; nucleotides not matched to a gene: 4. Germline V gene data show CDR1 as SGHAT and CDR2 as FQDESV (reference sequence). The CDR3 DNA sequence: TGTGCCAGCAGCTTAGAGGCTAGCGGGTATACGCAGTATTTT. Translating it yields CASSLEASGYTQYF.

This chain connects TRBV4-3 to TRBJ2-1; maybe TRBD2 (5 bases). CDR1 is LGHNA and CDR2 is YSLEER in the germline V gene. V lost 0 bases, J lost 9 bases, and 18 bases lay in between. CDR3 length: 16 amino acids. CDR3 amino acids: CASSQDSSSMGSEQFF. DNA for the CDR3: TGCGCCAGCAGCCAAGATAGTAGTTCCATGGGGAGTGAGCAGTTCTTC.

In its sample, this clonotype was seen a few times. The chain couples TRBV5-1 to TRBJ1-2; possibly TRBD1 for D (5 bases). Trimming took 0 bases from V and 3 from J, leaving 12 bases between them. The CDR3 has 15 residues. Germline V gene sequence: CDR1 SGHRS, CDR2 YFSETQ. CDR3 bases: TGCGCCAGCAGCTTGGAGTGGGGCGAGTACTATGGCTACACCTTC. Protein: CASSLEWGEYYGYTF.

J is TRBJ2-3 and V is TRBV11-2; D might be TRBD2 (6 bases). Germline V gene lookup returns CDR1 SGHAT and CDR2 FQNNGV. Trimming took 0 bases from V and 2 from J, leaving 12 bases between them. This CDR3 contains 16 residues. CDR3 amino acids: CASSLDLRGYTDTQYF. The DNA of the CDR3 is TGTGCCAGCAGCTTAGACTTGCGGGGCTACACAGATACGCAGTATTTT.

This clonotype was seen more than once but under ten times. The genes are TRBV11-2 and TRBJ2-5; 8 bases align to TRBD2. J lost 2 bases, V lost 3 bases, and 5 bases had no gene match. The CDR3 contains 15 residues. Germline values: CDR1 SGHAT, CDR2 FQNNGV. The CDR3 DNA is TGTGCCAGCAGCTTCCCCGGGACTAGACAAGAGACCCAGTACTTC. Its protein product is CASSFPGTRQETQYF.

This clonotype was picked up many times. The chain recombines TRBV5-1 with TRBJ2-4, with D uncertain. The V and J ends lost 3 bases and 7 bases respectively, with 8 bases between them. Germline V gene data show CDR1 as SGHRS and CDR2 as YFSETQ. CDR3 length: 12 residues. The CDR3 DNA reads TGCGCCAGCAGCTCATCATTGAACATTCAGTACTTC. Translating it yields CASSSSLNIQYF.

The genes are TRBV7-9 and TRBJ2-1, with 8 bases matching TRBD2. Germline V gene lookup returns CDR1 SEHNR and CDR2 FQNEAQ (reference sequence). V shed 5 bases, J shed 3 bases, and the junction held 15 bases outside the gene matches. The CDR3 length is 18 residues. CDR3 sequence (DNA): TGTGCCAGCAGCCCACGTAGCGGGAACATGGATTTCTACAATGAGCAGTTCTTC. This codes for CASSPRSGNMDFYNEQFF.

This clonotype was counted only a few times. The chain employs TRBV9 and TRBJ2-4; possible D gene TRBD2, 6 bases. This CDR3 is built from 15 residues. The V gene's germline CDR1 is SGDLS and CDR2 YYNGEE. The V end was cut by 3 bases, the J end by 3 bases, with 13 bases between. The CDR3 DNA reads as TGTGCCAGCAGCGGCTCGACTAGTGACAAAAACATTCAGTACTTC. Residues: CASSGSTSDKNIQYF.

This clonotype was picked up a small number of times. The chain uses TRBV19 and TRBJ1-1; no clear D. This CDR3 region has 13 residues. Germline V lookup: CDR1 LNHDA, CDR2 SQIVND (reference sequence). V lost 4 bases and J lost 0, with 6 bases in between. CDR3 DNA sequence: TGTGCCAGTAGTACTCTCCTGAACACTGAAGCTTTCTTT. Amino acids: CASSTLLNTEAFF.

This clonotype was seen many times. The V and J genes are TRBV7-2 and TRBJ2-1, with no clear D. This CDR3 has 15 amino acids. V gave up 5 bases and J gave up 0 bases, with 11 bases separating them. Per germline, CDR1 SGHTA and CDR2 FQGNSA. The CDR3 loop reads CASSPLSSSYNEQFF. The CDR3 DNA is TGTGCCAGCAGCCCCCTTTCCAGCTCCTACAATGAGCAGTTCTTC.

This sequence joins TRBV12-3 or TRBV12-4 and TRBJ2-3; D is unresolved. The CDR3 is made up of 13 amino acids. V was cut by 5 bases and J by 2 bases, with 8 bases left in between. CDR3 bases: TGTGCCAGCAGTCCCCTACTCACAGATACGCAGTATTTT. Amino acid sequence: CASSPLLTDTQYF.